This T cell receptor (beta chain) was captured in a study of blood T cell repertoires in COVID-19. About the research overall: Samples taken during acute and convalescent COVID-19 were collected in the United States, Italy and Spain. In each case, the material was cDNA or gDNA derived from T cells, B-cell-depleted T cells, or PBMCs.

In the study's own analysis: Estimates of nucleated cell counts were drawn from the amplification of reference gene primers. The protocol was immunoSEQ multiplex PCR, while the TCRdb copy is restricted to in-frame clones and leaves out a portion. Clonal size and the V and J genes are those of that table, whereas D and trimming came from the DNA. The data show roughly 250,000 clones, roughly 83% seen once. With 0 bases removed from V and 6 bases from J, the gap between germline ends came to 12 bases. From germline, CDR1 is SGHAT and CDR2 FQNNGV. The CDR3 spans 16 residues. Material for sequencing was peripheral blood. The TCR originated in an elderly woman with acute or convalescent COVID-19. The rearrangement uses TRBV11-2 and TRBJ1-6; tentatively, D is TRBD1 (6 bases). CDR3 sequence reads: CASSLDRTESNSPLHF. CDR3 bases: TGTGCCAGCAGCTTAGATCGGACAGAGAGTAATTCACCCCTCCACTTT.